This T cell receptor (beta chain) was retrieved from a study of cytomegalovirus exposure and HLA in healthy donors. With V trimmed by 8 bases and J by 4 bases, 11 bases remained unmatched. Germline V gene lookup returns CDR1 LNHDA and CDR2 SQIVND (reference sequence). The CDR3 contains 15 residues. PCR used 60 Vbeta primers and 13 Jbeta primers. TCRdb's table, derived via immunoSEQ multiplex PCR, lists solely in-frame clones and lacks some. The data show fewer than 200,000 clones, more than 70% seen once. This rearrangement joins TRBV19 to TRBJ2-5; TRBD1 matches at 9 bases. The receptor was derived from a male donor in good health and CMV-seronegative. Specimen: PBMCs. The CDR3 is CASGPTGGFRETQYF. CDR3 DNA: TGTGCCAGTGGGCCCACAGGGGGCTTTAGAGAGACCCAGTACTTC.